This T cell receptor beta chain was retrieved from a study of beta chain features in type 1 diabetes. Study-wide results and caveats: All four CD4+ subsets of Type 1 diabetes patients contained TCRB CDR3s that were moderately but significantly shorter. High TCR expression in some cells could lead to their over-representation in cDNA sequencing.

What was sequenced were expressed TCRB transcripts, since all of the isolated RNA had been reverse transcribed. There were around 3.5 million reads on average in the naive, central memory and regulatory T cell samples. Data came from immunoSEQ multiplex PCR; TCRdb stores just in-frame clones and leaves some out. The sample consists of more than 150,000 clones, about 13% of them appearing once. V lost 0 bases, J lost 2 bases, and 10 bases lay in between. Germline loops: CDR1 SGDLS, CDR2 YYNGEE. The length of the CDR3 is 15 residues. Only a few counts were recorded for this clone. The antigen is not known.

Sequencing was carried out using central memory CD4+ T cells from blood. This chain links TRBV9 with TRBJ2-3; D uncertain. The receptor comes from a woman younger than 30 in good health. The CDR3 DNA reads TGTGCCAGCAGCGTAGGCGGCGCCAACACAGATACGCAGTATTTT. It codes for CASSVGGANTDTQYF.